These 32 T cell receptor beta chains originate from one sample sequenced in a study of spatial heterogeneity in lung cancer. Documented time point: sample taken at primary tumor resection. No antigens are known for them. Notes on the study in general: Mutation counts in tumors were tracked by counts of expanded intratumoral alpha and beta TCRs.

TCRdb ran MiXCR on the 5' RACE reads and lists one entry per CDR3 protein. The table lists about 4,000 distinct CDR3 sequences, over 4% of them singletons. The specimen comprised lung tumor tissue, sampled at surgery. All receptors come from a male donor with early-stage non-small cell lung cancer.

In this sample, this clonotype turned up many times. The chain has TRBV14 and TRBJ1-2; D gene uncertain. Per germline, CDR1 SGHDN and CDR2 FVKESK. Trimming removed 1 base from V and 5 bases from J, with 14 bases in between. The CDR3 sequence is 15 residues long. CDR3 loop: CASSQVGPGRYGYTF. The DNA of the CDR3 is TGTGCCAGCAGCCAAGTAGGGCCTGGAAGGTATGGCTACACCTTC.

This clonotype was seen repeatedly, ten times or more. The CDR3 DNA follows: TGTGCCAGCAACAGTTTGGGCTCTGGGGCCAACGTCCTGACTTTC. Translated, it gives CASNSLGSGANVLTF. The rearrangement joins TRBV6-2 or TRBV6-3 to TRBJ2-6; the D is unclear. Germline CDR1 is MNHEY and CDR2 is SVGEGT. Trimming removed 7 bases from V and 0 bases from J, with 10 bases in between. The CDR3 sequence is 15 residues long.

The CDR3 sequence: CASSQQRGADTQYF. As DNA, the CDR3 is TGTGCCAGCAGCCAACAAAGGGGGGCCGATACGCAGTATTTT. V gene TRBV13 combines with J gene TRBJ2-3; D could derive from TRBD1 or TRBD2 (6 bases each). The CDR3 is 14 residues long. The germline CDR1 and CDR2 sequences are PRHDT and FYEKMQ (reference sequence). The V gene lost 5 bases and the J gene lost 6 bases, with 15 bases spanning the gap. The variable domain in full, completed from reference TRBV13 and TRBJ2-3, reads AAGVIQSPRHLIKEKRETATLKCYPIPRHDTVYWYQQGPGQDPQFLISFYEKMQSDKGSIPDRFSAQQFSDYHSELNMSSLELGDSALYFCASSQQRGADTQYFGPGTRLTVL.

Ten or more counts support this clonotype. The chain employs TRBV9 and TRBJ2-1, with D uncertain. There are 15 residues in the CDR3. V was cut by 1 base and J by 0 bases, with 8 bases left in between. CDR1 SGDLS and CDR2 YYNGEE come from the germline V gene. The CDR3 region has the DNA TGTGCCAGCAGCGTAAAGATTAGCTCCTACAATGAGCAGTTCTTC. This gives the protein CASSVKISSYNEQFF.

This clonotype was seen repeatedly, ten times or more. V is TRBV12-3 or TRBV12-4 and J is TRBJ2-2; 10 positions match TRBD2. With 6 bases clipped from V and 4 bases from J, the junction kept 11 bases outside the gene matches. The CDR3 runs to 17 residues. This chain's CDR3 is CASSYLAGVRPTGELFF. The CDR3 nucleotides are TGTGCCAGCAGCTATCTAGCGGGAGTCCGCCCCACCGGGGAGCTGTTTTTT.

This clonotype was counted many times. The rearrangement uses TRBV6-1 and TRBJ1-2; D might be TRBD1 (6 bases). Trimming stripped 6 bases from V and 4 bases from J, with 18 bases between. CDR3 length: 15 amino acids. The germline gives CDR1 MNHNS, CDR2 SASEGT. The CDR3 nucleotides are TGTGCCAGCAGACGAGAAGGGGGTTTATCCTATGGCTACACCTTC. It specifies CASRREGGLSYGYTF.

This clonotype is deemed medium-sized. The V gene is TRBV6-2 or TRBV6-3, the J gene TRBJ2-7; 10 nucleotides agree with TRBD1. The CDR3 is 14 residues long. Germline V lookup: CDR1 MNHEY, CDR2 SVGEGT. Trimming removed 0 bases from V and 4 bases from J; junction bases left unmatched: 0. CDR3 coding DNA: TGTGCCAGCAGTTACTCGGGACAGGGGTACGAGCAGTACTTC. As protein: CASSYSGQGYEQYF.

This clonotype came up many times. The chain combines TRBV6-5 with TRBJ1-2; D is ambiguous. The V gene's germline CDR1 is MNHEY and CDR2 SVGAGI. The CDR3 consists of 13 residues. The germline V and J ends were trimmed by 2 bases and 4 bases, with 8 bases remaining between them. The CDR3 loop reads CASSYNTLYGYTF. The CDR3 DNA reads as TGTGCCAGCAGTTACAACACACTCTATGGCTACACCTTC.

This clonotype was seen only a few times. The rearrangement joins TRBV5-1 to TRBJ1-2; no clear D gene. The CDR3 loop spans 14 amino acids. Trimming stripped 0 bases from V and 2 bases from J, with 8 bases between. Per germline, CDR1 SGHRS and CDR2 YFSETQ. DNA of the CDR3: TGCGCCAGCAGCTTGGGATTAACAAACTATGGCTACACCTTC. Translated, it gives CASSLGLTNYGYTF.

The table lists this clonotype with many counts. J is TRBJ2-7 and V is TRBV7-8; 8 bases align to TRBD1. The CDR3 is made up of 14 amino acids. Trimming removed 4 bases from V and 6 bases from J; junction bases left unmatched: 8. Looked up from germline, CDR1 is SGHVS and CDR2 is FQNEAQ. CDR3 bases: TGTGCCAGCAGCTCCTGGACAGGGCCCCTCGAGCAGTACGTC. As protein: CASSSWTGPLEQYV.

This clonotype appeared a few times. The chain joins TRBV5-6 to TRBJ2-5, with D uncertain. The germline gives CDR1 SGHDT, CDR2 YYEEEE. CDR3 length: 14 amino acids. Trimming removed 4 bases from V and 1 base from J, with 11 bases in between. The CDR3 bases are TGTGCCAGCAGCCCGGACGGCTCCCAAGAGACCCAGTACTTC. Protein sequence: CASSPDGSQETQYF.

This rearrangement joins TRBV5-5 to TRBJ2-4; D call uncertain. This CDR3 comprises 15 residues. The V end was cut by 0 bases, the J end by 0 bases, with 7 bases between. Germline-derived CDR1 and CDR2 are SGHKS and YYEKEE (reference sequence). The CDR3 DNA follows: TGTGCCAGCAGCTTGGGGCAGATAGCCAAAAACATTCAGTACTTC. Translated, it gives CASSLGQIAKNIQYF.

This clonotype ranks as medium-sized. The chain has TRBV10-3 and TRBJ2-1; TRBD2 matches at 12 bases. The junction had 10 bases not matched to a gene; V was cut back by 11 bases and J by 8 bases. The CDR3 is made up of 14 amino acids. From germline, CDR1 is ENHRY and CDR2 SYGVKD. The CDR3 is CASATSGRRYEQFF. The CDR3, as DNA: TGTGCCTCAGCGACTAGCGGGAGACGCTATGAGCAGTTCTTC.

In its sample, this clonotype was seen a few times. V usage is TRBV7-9 and J usage is TRBJ2-1; possible D gene TRBD1, 5 bases. The CDR3 runs to 15 residues. The V and J ends lost 2 bases and 3 bases respectively, with 11 bases between them. Germline V gene data show CDR1 as SEHNR and CDR2 as FQNEAQ (reference sequence). This CDR3 is CASSLIQGRYNEQFF. Here the CDR3 DNA reads TGTGCCAGCAGCTTAATCCAGGGCCGCTACAATGAGCAGTTCTTC.

This clonotype was counted between two and nine times. V gene TRBV11-2 combines with J gene TRBJ1-3; D not certain. This CDR3 region has 15 residues. Trimming pared 0 bases from V and 4 bases from J, leaving 10 bases between. CDR1 and CDR2 from the germline V gene are SGHAT and FQNNGV. DNA of the CDR3: TGTGCCAGCAGCTTAGATCTGGAGAGGGGAAACACCATATATTTT. Protein sequence: CASSLDLERGNTIYF.

This clonotype was seen ten or more times. The chain couples TRBV20-1 to TRBJ1-5; 8 nucleotides align to TRBD1. Germline trimming cut 3 bases from V and 4 bases from J; bases unmatched to any gene: 5. The CDR3 has 14 residues. Looked up from germline, CDR1 is DFQATT and CDR2 is SNEGSKA (reference sequence). The CDR3 reads CSASGRGRNQPQHF. CDR3 in DNA: TGCAGTGCTAGTGGCAGGGGGCGAAATCAGCCCCAGCATTTT.

By frequency in the sample, this clonotype is medium-sized. The V gene is TRBV27, the J gene TRBJ2-7, with 7 bases lining up with TRBD2. Germline V lookup: CDR1 MNHEY, CDR2 SMNVEV (reference sequence). The CDR3 runs to 14 residues. After removal of 0 bases from V and 4 bases from J, the junction contained 3 bases not matched to a gene. The CDR3, as DNA: TGTGCCAGCAGTTTATCACCAGCGGGGTACGAGCAGTACGTC. Its translation is CASSLSPAGYEQYV.

This clonotype occurred many times. The gene calls are TRBV6-5 and TRBJ2-3; D perhaps matches TRBD2 (6 bases). Trimming took 2 bases from V and 3 from J, leaving 18 bases between them. CDR3 length: 17 residues. In germline, CDR1 is MNHEY, CDR2 SVGAGI. The CDR3 nucleotides read TGTGCCAGCAGTTACACTTCGACGGGACTCAGGACAGATACGCAGTATTTT. This encodes CASSYTSTGLRTDTQYF.

This clonotype was seen many times. The chain has TRBV23-1 and TRBJ2-7, with D perhaps assigned TRBD1 or TRBD2 (5 bases each). TRBV23-1 is an open reading frame whose function is uncertain. This CDR3 has 16 residues. Deletions cut 0 bases from V and 6 bases from J, with 18 bases between. CDR3 coding DNA: TGCGCCAGCAGTCAATCGTCGGGGCAGGGAAAGGCCGAGCAGTACTTC. Translated: CASSQSSGQGKAEQYF.

This clonotype is labeled as medium-sized (0.01 to 0.1%). The chain employs TRBV30 and TRBJ2-7; D possibly corresponds to TRBD1 (5 bases). Trimming pared 2 bases from V and 3 bases from J, leaving 8 bases between. This CDR3 spans 12 amino acids. Germline loops: CDR1 GTSNPN, CDR2 SVGIG (reference sequence). The DNA of the CDR3 is TGTGCCTGGAGTAAACAGGTCTACGAGCAGTACTTC. It yields the protein CAWSKQVYEQYF.

This clonotype rates as medium-sized. The chain is built from TRBV7-9 and TRBJ1-5; 7 bases map to TRBD1. V lost 5 bases and J lost 7; bases outside the gene matches: 11. The CDR3 is 15 residues long. Looked up from germline, CDR1 is SEHNR and CDR2 is FQNEAQ (reference sequence). The DNA of the CDR3 is TGTGCCAGCAGCCTCCAGGGGGGGACCGGGCAGCCCCAGCATTTT. Its protein product is CASSLQGGTGQPQHF.

Ten or more counts support this clonotype. V is TRBV20-1 and J is TRBJ2-3; D uncertain. The CDR3 loop spans 12 amino acids. Germline CDR1 and CDR2: DFQATT and SNEGSKA (reference sequence). V was cut by 6 bases and J by 6 bases, with 13 bases left in between. The CDR3 protein is CSAQTTPDTQYF. In DNA, the CDR3 is TGCAGTGCCCAGACCACCCCGGATACGCAGTATTTT.

There are many counts of this clonotype. This chain uses TRBV4-2 with TRBJ1-3, with D perhaps matching TRBD1 (5 bases). V gave up 2 bases and J gave up 2 bases, with 7 bases separating them. CDR1 and CDR2 (germline): LGHNA, YNFKEQ. The CDR3 runs 14 residues. The DNA for the CDR3 is TGTGCCAGCAGCCAACAGGGTACTGGAAACACCATATATTTT. Its protein product is CASSQQGTGNTIYF.

The table lists this clonotype with many counts. The rearrangement joins TRBV28 to TRBJ1-5, with D uncertain. The CDR3 loop spans 12 amino acids. V was trimmed by 3 bases and J by 8 bases, leaving 8 bases between them. CDR1 and CDR2 from the germline V gene are MDHEN and SYDVKM. CDR3 in DNA: TGTGCCAGCAGTTTCCTGGGTGAGCCCCAGCATTTT. Amino acids: CASSFLGEPQHF.

This chain links TRBV12-2 with TRBJ2-7. TRBV12-2 is termed a pseudogene. The CDR3 loop spans 14 amino acids. For the CDR3, the DNA is TGTGCAAGTCGCCTAAACTCCAGGTACCATGAGCAGTACGTC. As protein: CASRLNSRYHEQYV.

This clonotype was observed at least ten times. Germline is not matched at one junction end, which may reflect a read error. V gene TRBV5-5 combines with J gene TRBJ2-4, with D tentatively TRBD1 (5 bases). The CDR3 consists of 15 residues. In germline, CDR1 is SGHKS, CDR2 YYEKEE (reference sequence). The DNA for the CDR3 is TGTGCCAGCAGCTTGGGGGGCCCAGCGCTCCCCCATTATTGGTTC. It encodes CASSLGGPALPHYWF.

This clonotype was seen many times. The V gene is TRBV9, the J gene TRBJ1-3, with D possibly TRBD1 on 6 matching bases. CDR3 size: 17 residues. V shed 4 bases and J shed 0 bases, with 17 bases lying between them. Germline CDR1 reads SGDLS; CDR2 reads YYNGEE. CDR3 DNA: TGTGCCAGCAGCCCGACCCTCGACAGGTCCTCTGGAAACACCATATATTTT. Amino acid sequence: CASSPTLDRSSGNTIYF.

Ten or more counts support this clonotype. The rearrangement joins TRBV2 to TRBJ2-3; either TRBD1 or TRBD2 may supply D (6 bases each). This CDR3 has 14 amino acids. Deletions cut 2 bases from V and 7 bases from J, with 13 bases between. Germline V gene data show CDR1 as SNHLY and CDR2 as FYNNEI. The CDR3 DNA reads as TGTGCCAGCAGTGAAAACACGGGGGCCAATACGCAGTATTTT. This translates into CASSENTGANTQYF.

Judged by abundance, this clonotype is medium-sized (0.01 to 0.1%). The chain carries TRBV20-1 and TRBJ2-2; D is ambiguous. The CDR3 has 14 residues. The V end was cut by 0 bases, the J end by 6 bases, with 11 bases between. CDR1 is DFQATT, CDR2 SNEGSKA, per germline (reference sequence). The CDR3 protein is CSARDLSKAGELFF. The DNA for the CDR3 is TGCAGTGCTAGAGATTTGTCGAAGGCCGGGGAGCTGTTTTTT.

This clonotype was detected a few times. The rearrangement uses TRBV7-9 and TRBJ2-1, with D possibly TRBD2 on 6 matching bases. The CDR3 is 13 amino acids. The germline gives CDR1 SEHNR, CDR2 FQNEAQ (reference sequence). The germline V and J ends were trimmed by 5 bases and 8 bases, with 13 bases remaining between them. CDR3 sequence (DNA): TGTGCCAGCAGCCCGGGAGATCGGGATGAGCAGTTCTTC. Translating it yields CASSPGDRDEQFF.

By share, this clonotype ranks as medium-sized. In nucleotides, the CDR3 is TGTGCCAGCAGCCCCCTACCCGGACTACCAAACTCCTACAATGAGCAGTTCTTC. This gives the protein CASSPLPGLPNSYNEQFF. The rearrangement links TRBV11-2 to TRBJ2-1; D perhaps matches TRBD2 (6 bases). Germline CDR1 reads SGHAT; CDR2 reads FQNNGV. With 5 bases removed from V and 0 bases from J, the gap between germline ends came to 20 bases. The CDR3 sequence is 18 residues long.

This clonotype was counted only a few times. The chain has TRBV15 and TRBJ2-3; no firm D call. Germline V lookup: CDR1 LNHNV, CDR2 YYDKDF (reference sequence). The CDR3 sequence is 15 residues long. With 8 bases removed from V and 0 bases from J, the gap between germline ends came to 15 bases. The CDR3 nucleotides read TGTGCCACCGCGTTTCCTCCGTCTAGCACAGATACGCAGTATTTT. This codes for CATAFPPSSTDTQYF.